Given below is one T cell receptor beta chain in context. No antigen is known for it. Germline CDR1 SGHRS, CDR2 YFSETQ. V lost 1 base, J lost 4 bases, and 13 bases lay in between. This CDR3 spans 15 amino acids. The record originates from a study of T cell clonotyping in hematopoietic cell transplantation. General study points: Higher Inverse Simpson Index values in graft donor and pretransplant recipient predicted broader posttransplant TCR diversity.

TCRdb's table, derived via immunoSEQ multiplex PCR, lists solely in-frame clones and lacks some. Altogether some 76,000 clones are present, almost 97% being singletons, with the ten largest covering under 2%. Time point described: recipient sample about 28 days before transplant, after cytoreduction. The sequences come from peripheral blood mononuclear cells, collected before stem cell transplant. The J gene is TRBJ2-3, the V gene TRBV5-1, with D perhaps matching TRBD2 (5 bases). The sequence was obtained from a woman aged 50 to 60 with acute myeloid leukemia. Some clones in this sample may be carry-over from other donors' samples. The CDR3: CASSLFASSADTQYF. DNA of the CDR3: TGCGCCAGCAGCTTGTTTGCTAGCTCGGCAGATACGCAGTATTTT.